Listed below are T cell receptor beta chains from one sample, sequenced in a study of blood T cell repertoires in COVID-19. Method: immunoSEQ multiplex PCR; TCRdb's copy keeps in-frame clones and lacks some. The table shows about 80,000 clones, with about 91% occurring only once. What was sequenced was peripheral blood. These receptors all come from a man between 65 and 80 years old with active or convalescent COVID-19. The CDR3 runs from the conserved cysteine through the conserved F or W. The D gene is left open where the match is weak. Clone size is shown for a subset of rows, as once, few, many or a class of expanded clone.

v_gene	d_gene	j_gene	abundance	CDR3nt	CDR3aa
TRBV6-2/TRBV6-3	-	TRBJ1-1	-	TGTGCCAGCAGCCGGGGGGCTGAAGCTTTCTTT	CASSRGAEAFF
TRBV7-8	TRBD1	TRBJ2-7	-	TGTGCCAGCAGCGCCTCAGGGGGATCCAGGCACTTC	CASSASGGSRHF
TRBV30	-	TRBJ1-4	-	TGTGCCTGTGAGGGTTCGCATAATGAAAAACTGTTTTTT	CACEGSHNEKLFF
TRBV6-5	TRBD2	TRBJ2-7	-	TGTGCCAGCGCGGGGGGGCTCTACTCCTACGAGCAGTACTTC	CASAGGLYSYEQYF
TRBV6-1	-	TRBJ2-6	once	TGTGCCAGCAGTGAATCGGTTTTATCATTGCGGGCCTCTGGGGCCAACGTCCTGACTTTC	CASSESVLSLRASGANVLTF
TRBV5-1	TRBD1	TRBJ2-7	-	TGCGCCAGCAGCTCGGGACAGAACCCCTACGAGCAGTACTTC	CASSSGQNPYEQYF
TRBV2	TRBD1	TRBJ1-2	-	TGTGCCAGCACCCAGGAGGGACAGGGGGCGACGGGCTACACCTTC	CASTQEGQGATGYTF
TRBV2	TRBD2	TRBJ2-5	-	TGTGCCAGCAGTGACCTAGCGGGGGGGTACCAAGAGACCCAGTACTTC	CASSDLAGGYQETQYF
TRBV5-1	TRBD2	TRBJ2-7	-	TGCGCCAGCAGCTTGGACGGTAGCGGGGGGTACTACGAGCAGTACTTC	CASSLDGSGGYYEQYF
TRBV10-1	-	TRBJ2-7	-	TGCGCCAGCAGTCCCGGTAATACAGGGACCAGGGAGCAGTACTTC	CASSPGNTGTREQYF
TRBV19	TRBD1	TRBJ1-6	-	TGTGCCAGTAGTACAAAACAGGGGGCAAGGAATTCACCCCTCCACTTT	CASSTKQGARNSPLHF
TRBV28	-	TRBJ1-4	-	TGTGCCAGCAGCACTCCAAACCTCGGGGGGGCCGGGGAAAAACTGTTTTTT	CASSTPNLGGAGEKLFF
TRBV14	-	TRBJ1-2	-	TGTGCCAGCAGCCAAGATGGGCCTGGCAGGCCGACTGGCTACACCTTC	CASSQDGPGRPTGYTF
TRBV5-1	-	TRBJ2-1	-	TGCGCCAGCAACTCGGGGGTCGGCTACAATGAGCAGTTCTTC	CASNSGVGYNEQFF
TRBV10-3	TRBD1	TRBJ1-1	-	TGTGCCATCAGTGGGGACAGGGGTGAAGCTTTCTTT	CAISGDRGEAFF
TRBV7-2	TRBD2	TRBJ2-5	-	TGTGCCAGCAGCCTAGCGGGGGGGTACCAAGAGACCCAGTACTTC	CASSLAGGYQETQYF
TRBV19	TRBD1	TRBJ1-2	-	TGTGCCAGTATTCGGGACAGGGGTGCTAACTATGGCTACACCTTC	CASIRDRGANYGYTF
TRBV30	TRBD1	TRBJ1-3	-	TGTGCCTGGAGTTTACAGGGGCTTGGGGGAAACACCATATATTTT	CAWSLQGLGGNTIYF
TRBV27	-	TRBJ1-1	-	TGTGCCAGCAGTTTGTCCGGGGGATGGGGCACTGAAGCTTTCTTT	CASSLSGGWGTEAFF
TRBV7-2	-	TRBJ1-2	few	TGTGCCAGCAGTTTAGCCGCCAGGGGCTCTAACTATGGCTACACCTTC	CASSLAARGSNYGYTF
TRBV29-1	TRBD2	TRBJ2-3	-	TGCAGCGTTGCCACGGGGGGGCGTGGAGATACGCAGTATTTT	CSVATGGRGDTQYF
TRBV11-2	-	TRBJ1-2	-	TGTGCCAGCAGCTTAACCCCCGGGACATCTAACTATGGCTACACCTTC	CASSLTPGTSNYGYTF
TRBV12-3/TRBV12-4	TRBD1	TRBJ2-1	-	TGTGCCAGCAGGGAGACAGGGAGCGATGAGCAGTTCTTC	CASRETGSDEQFF
TRBV5-1	TRBD1	TRBJ1-4	-	TGCGCCAGCAGCTTGGGTATCGGGACAGGGAAACTCTACCCAGAAAAACTGTTTTTT	CASSLGIGTGKLYPEKLFF
TRBV2	TRBD1	TRBJ1-2	-	TGTGCCAGCACGATAACACAGGGGACCTATGGCTACACCTTC	CASTITQGTYGYTF
TRBV6-2/TRBV6-3	-	TRBJ1-2	-	TGTGCCAGCAGTTACCCTGGACCAACAGGGAACAATGGCTACACCTTC	CASSYPGPTGNNGYTF
TRBV7-8	TRBD1	TRBJ2-7	-	TGTGCCAGCAGCTTAAGAATTAGGGGCAGGGGGCTTTACGAGCAGTACTTC	CASSLRIRGRGLYEQYF
TRBV2	TRBD1	TRBJ1-5	-	TGTGCCAGCAGGGACAGGGTCAGGCAGCCCCAGCATTTT	CASRDRVRQPQHF
TRBV7-2	-	TRBJ1-1	-	TGTGCCAGCAGTTCACAGGGGAACACTGAAGCTTTCTTT	CASSSQGNTEAFF
TRBV28	-	TRBJ1-3	-	TGTGCCACTTCTCAGGCCTCTGGAAACACCATATATTTT	CATSQASGNTIYF
TRBV5-5	-	TRBJ1-5	-	TGTGCCAGCAGCGGGAGATGGGGCAATCAGCCCCAGCATTTT	CASSGRWGNQPQHF
TRBV7-8	TRBD1	TRBJ1-2	-	TGTGCCAGCAGCCCACGGACAGGGCCTGGCTACACCTTC	CASSPRTGPGYTF
TRBV5-6	-	TRBJ1-2	-	TGTGCCAGCACCGCAATCGGCAGGGTAACAACTAACTATGGCTACACCTTC	CASTAIGRVTTNYGYTF
TRBV30	TRBD1	TRBJ1-5	-	TGTGCCTGGAGCACCGGGACAGGGAATCAGCCCCAGCATTTT	CAWSTGTGNQPQHF
TRBV9	TRBD1	TRBJ2-2	-	TGTGCCAGCAGCCCCAGGGACAGGGTGACGACCGGGGAGCTGTTTTTT	CASSPRDRVTTGELFF
TRBV18	-	TRBJ1-5	-	TGTGCCAGCTCGCCTAACTCGGGACTCGCAGCTCAGCCCCAGCATTTT	CASSPNSGLAAQPQHF
TRBV4-2	TRBD1	TRBJ2-7	-	TGTGCCAGCAGCCAAGCCGGGACAGGGTTCTACGAGCAGTACTTC	CASSQAGTGFYEQYF
TRBV28	-	TRBJ1-2	-	TGTGCCAGCGAAGGGAAGGGAGGGTTTGGCTACACCTTC	CASEGKGGFGYTF
TRBV24-1	-	TRBJ2-2	-	TGTGCCACCAGTGATCTCCGGCAGGGCGCCAACACCGGGGAGCTGTTTTTT	CATSDLRQGANTGELFF